This TCR beta chain was observed in a study of metastatic and nonmetastatic thyroid tumors (TCRdb year 2020). Study-wide context: Repertoires from peripheral blood and from tumor or nodule tissue samples of malignant and benign thyroid patients were compared. The study at large found these results: TCR beta diversity was reported as significantly higher in malignant tumors than in benign nodules, in both blood and tumor samples.

This clone has a count of ten or more. Its recognized antigen is unknown. Base qualities are not recorded, but no much larger clone differs from it by a single base. No patient had received any treatment before thyroid surgery. Patient clinical samples collected from about 2011 to 2018 were retrospectively analysed using T-cell receptor beta sequencing. The germline ends are 17 bases apart after V is trimmed by 7 bases and J by 7 bases. The CDR3 contains 15 residues, cysteine and phenylalanine counted. Kept here is only the CDR3 DNA, which spans 45 bases and is read in frame from base 1. Library creation used PCR. Sequencing took place on an Illumina HiSeq 4000. High-throughput sequencing was used to profile the TCR beta-chain CDR3 region of every patient. Per the source publication's procedure: A classifier to discriminate distant-metastatic papillary thyroid cancer patients was built from CDR3 differences across clinicopathological groups. Repertoire diversity was assessed with the Shannon index, and tumor-blood repertoire similarity with the Morisita-Horn index. Clones were called with MiXCR by TCRdb after fastp trimmed the public reads at Q25, and only in-frame beta chains were retained. The authors' filters were not applied to this entry. Here the sample has about 14,000 clones; approximately 31% occur a single time. The top ten clonotypes cover under 20% of the sample.

The sequence was collected from a female donor with papillary thyroid cancer or a benign thyroid nodule (not recorded which). Some clones in this sample may be carry-over from other donors' samples. Rearrangement joined TRBV12-3 or TRBV12-4 to TRBJ1-6, and perhaps TRBD1 as D gene, on 6 matching bases. The specimen was tumor tissue. The CDR3 reads CASKLDRTENSPLHF. The DNA sequence is given as TGTGCCAGCAAGTTAGACAGGACCGAAAATTCACCCCTCCACTTT.